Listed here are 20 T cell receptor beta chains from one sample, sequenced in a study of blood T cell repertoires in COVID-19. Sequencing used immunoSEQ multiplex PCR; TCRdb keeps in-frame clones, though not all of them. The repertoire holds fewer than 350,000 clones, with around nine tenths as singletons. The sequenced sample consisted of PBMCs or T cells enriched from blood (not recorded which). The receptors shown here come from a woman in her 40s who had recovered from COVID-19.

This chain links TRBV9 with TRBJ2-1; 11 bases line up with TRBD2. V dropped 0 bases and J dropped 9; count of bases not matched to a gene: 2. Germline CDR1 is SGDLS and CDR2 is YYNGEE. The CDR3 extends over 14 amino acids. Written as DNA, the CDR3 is TGTGCCAGCAGCGTAGTACTAGCGGGAGCTGAGCAGTTCTTC. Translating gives CASSVVLAGAEQFF.

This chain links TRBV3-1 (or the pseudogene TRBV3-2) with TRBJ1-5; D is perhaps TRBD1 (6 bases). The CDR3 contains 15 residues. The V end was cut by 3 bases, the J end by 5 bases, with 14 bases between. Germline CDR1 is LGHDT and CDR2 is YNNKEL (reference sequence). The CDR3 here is CASSQGHFGDQPQHF. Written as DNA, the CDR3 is TGTGCCAGCAGCCAGGGACATTTCGGCGATCAGCCCCAGCATTTT.

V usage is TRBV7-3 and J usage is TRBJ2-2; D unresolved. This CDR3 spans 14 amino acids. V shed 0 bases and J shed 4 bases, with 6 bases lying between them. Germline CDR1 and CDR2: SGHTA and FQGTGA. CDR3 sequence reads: CASSLTGGTGELFF. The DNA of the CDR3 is TGTGCCAGCAGCTTAACAGGCGGCACCGGGGAGCTGTTTTTT.

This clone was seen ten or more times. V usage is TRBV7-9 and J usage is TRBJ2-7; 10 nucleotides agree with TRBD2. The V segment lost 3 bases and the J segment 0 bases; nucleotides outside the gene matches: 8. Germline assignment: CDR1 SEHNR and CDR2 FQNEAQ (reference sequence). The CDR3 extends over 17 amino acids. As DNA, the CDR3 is TGTGCCAGCAGCTTGGGAGCGGGGGGGCTCAGCTCCTACGAGCAGTACTTC. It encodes CASSLGAGGLSSYEQYF.

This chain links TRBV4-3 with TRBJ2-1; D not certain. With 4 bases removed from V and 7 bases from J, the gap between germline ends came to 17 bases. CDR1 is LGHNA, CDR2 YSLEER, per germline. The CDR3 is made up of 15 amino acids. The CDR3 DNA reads TGCGCCAGCAGCCCTGCGTATGTTTTTTGGAATGAGCAGTTCTTC. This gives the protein CASSPAYVFWNEQFF.

The CDR3 loop is CASSSRVETGGEQYF. The CDR3 bases are TGTGCCAGCAGCTCAAGGGTCGAGACAGGGGGCGAACAGTACTTC. The J gene is TRBJ2-7, the V gene TRBV11-2, with 10 nucleotides matching TRBD1. The V and J ends lost 4 bases and 10 bases, in that order; junction bases with no gene match: 13. Germline-derived CDR1 and CDR2 are SGHAT and FQNNGV. The CDR3 is 15 residues long. Full variable domain (missing parts from reference TRBV11-2 and TRBJ2-7): EAGVAQSPRYKIIEKRQSVAFWCNPISGHATLYWYQQILGQGPKLLIQFQNNGVVDDSQLPKDRFSAERLKGVDSTLKIQPAKLEDSAVYLCASSSRVETGGEQYFGPGTRLTVT.

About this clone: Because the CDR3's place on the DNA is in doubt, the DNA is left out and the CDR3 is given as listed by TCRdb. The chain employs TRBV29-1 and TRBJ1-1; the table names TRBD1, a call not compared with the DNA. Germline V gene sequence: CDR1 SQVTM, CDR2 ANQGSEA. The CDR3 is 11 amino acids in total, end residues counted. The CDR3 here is CSVGQGTKPFF.

The chain's CDR3 is CASSSTGGLREKLFF. In DNA form, the CDR3 reads TGTGCCAGCAGTTCAACAGGGGGCTTACGGGAAAAACTGTTTTTT. V and J are TRBV28 and TRBJ1-4, with 9 bases lining up with TRBD1. Germline values: CDR1 MDHEN, CDR2 SYDVKM. The length of the CDR3 is 15 residues. V lost 4 bases, J lost 8 bases, and 8 bases stayed unmatched.

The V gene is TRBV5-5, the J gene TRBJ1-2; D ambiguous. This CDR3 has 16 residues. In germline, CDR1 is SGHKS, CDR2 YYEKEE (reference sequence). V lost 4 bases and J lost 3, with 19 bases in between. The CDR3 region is CASSPNTYSLDYGYTF. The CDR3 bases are TGTGCCAGCAGCCCAAATACCTATTCTCTGGACTATGGCTACACCTTC.

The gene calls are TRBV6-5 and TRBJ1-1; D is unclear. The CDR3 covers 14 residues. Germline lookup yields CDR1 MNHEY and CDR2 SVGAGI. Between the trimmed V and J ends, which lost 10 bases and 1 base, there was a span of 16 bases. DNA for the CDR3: TGTGCCACCAAGGAGGTCGGTTCGAACACTGAAGCTTTCTTT. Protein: CATKEVGSNTEAFF.

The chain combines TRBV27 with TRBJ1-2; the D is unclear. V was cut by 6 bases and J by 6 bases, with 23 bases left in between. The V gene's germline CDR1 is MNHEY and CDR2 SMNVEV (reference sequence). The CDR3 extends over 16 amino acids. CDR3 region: CASRGSGATSPHGYTF. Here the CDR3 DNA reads TGTGCCAGCAGGGGCTCAGGCGCGACCTCTCCCCATGGCTACACCTTC.

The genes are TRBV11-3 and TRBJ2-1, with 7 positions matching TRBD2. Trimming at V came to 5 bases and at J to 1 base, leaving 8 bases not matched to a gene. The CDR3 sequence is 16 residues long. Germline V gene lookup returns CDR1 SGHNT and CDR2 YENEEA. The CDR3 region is CASSISGWGSYNEQFF. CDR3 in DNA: TGTGCCAGCAGCATTAGCGGGTGGGGGTCCTACAATGAGCAGTTCTTC.

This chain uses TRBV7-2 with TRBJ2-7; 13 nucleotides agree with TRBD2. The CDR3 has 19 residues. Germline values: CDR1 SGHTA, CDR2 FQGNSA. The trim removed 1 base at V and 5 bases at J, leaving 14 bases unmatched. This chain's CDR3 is CASSLGSWGTSGRANEQYF. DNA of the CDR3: TGTGCCAGCAGCTTAGGAAGTTGGGGAACTAGCGGGAGGGCCAACGAGCAGTACTTC.

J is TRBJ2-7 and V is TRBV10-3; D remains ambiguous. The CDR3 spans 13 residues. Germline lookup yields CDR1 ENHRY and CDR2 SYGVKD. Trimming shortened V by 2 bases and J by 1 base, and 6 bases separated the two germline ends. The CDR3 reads CAISEGLSYEQYF. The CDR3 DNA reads TGTGCCATCAGTGAGGGGCTGTCCTACGAGCAGTACTTC.

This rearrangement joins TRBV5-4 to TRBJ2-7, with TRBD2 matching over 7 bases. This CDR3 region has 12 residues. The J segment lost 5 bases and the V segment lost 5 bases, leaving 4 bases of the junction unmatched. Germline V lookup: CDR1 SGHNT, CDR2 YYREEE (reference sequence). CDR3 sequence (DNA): TGTGCCAGCAGTTGGGAGGGGCACGAGCAGTACTTC. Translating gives CASSWEGHEQYF. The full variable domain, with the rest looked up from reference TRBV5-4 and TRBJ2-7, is ETGVTQSPTHLIKTRGQQVTLRCSSQSGHNTVSWYQQALGQGPQFIFQYYREEENGRGNFPPRFSGLQFPNYSSELNVNALELDDSALYLCASSWEGHEQYFGPGTRLTVT.

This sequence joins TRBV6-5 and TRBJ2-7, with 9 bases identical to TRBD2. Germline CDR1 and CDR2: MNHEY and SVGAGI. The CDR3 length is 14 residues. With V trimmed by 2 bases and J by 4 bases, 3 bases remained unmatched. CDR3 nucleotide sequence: TGTGCCAGCAGTTACAGGGGACTAGCTTACGAGCAGTACTTC. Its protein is CASSYRGLAYEQYF.

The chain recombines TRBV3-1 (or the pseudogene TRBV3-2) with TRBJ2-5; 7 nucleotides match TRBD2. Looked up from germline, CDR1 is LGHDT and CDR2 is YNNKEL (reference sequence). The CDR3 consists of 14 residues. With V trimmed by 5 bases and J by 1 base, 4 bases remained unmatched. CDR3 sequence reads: CASSWRGIQETQYF. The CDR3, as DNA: TGTGCCAGCAGCTGGCGGGGGATCCAAGAGACCCAGTACTTC.

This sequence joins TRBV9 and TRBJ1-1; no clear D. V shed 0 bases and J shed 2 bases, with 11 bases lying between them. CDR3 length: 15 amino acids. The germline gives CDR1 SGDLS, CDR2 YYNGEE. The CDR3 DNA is TGTGCCAGCAGCGTAGGGGCCCATACCAACACTGAAGCTTTCTTT. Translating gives CASSVGAHTNTEAFF.

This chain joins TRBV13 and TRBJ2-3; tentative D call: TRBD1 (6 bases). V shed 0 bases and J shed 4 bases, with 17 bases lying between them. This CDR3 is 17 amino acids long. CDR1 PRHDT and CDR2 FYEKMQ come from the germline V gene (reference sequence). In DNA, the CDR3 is TGTGCCAGCAGCTTAGGGACTGGGCAGGGGCAACCAGATACGCAGTATTTT. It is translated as CASSLGTGQGQPDTQYF.

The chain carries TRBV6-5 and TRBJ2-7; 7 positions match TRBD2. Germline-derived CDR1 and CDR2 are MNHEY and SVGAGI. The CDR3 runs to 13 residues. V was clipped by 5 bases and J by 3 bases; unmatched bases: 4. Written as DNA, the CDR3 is TGTGCCAGCAGTCCGGGGGAGGGCTACGAGCAGTACTTC. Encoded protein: CASSPGEGYEQYF.